This T cell receptor beta chain was retrieved from a study of blood T cell repertoires in COVID-19. The V and J ends lost 1 base and 7 bases respectively, with 10 bases between them. The CDR3 sequence is 14 residues long. Germline V CDR1 and CDR2: SGHTA, FQGNSA. This clone was seen ten or more times. Clones were read by immunoSEQ multiplex PCR, and TCRdb kept only the in-frame ones, dropping some. The sample carries some 200,000 clones, about nine tenths recorded once. The chain has TRBV7-2 and TRBJ2-2; D unclear. The receptor was derived from a man younger than 40 in a cohort exposed to, infected with or recovered from COVID-19 (not recorded which). Material: PBMCs or T cells enriched from blood (not recorded which). CDR3: CASSLDPSVGELFF. In DNA form, the CDR3 reads TGTGCCAGCAGCTTAGACCCCAGTGTCGGGGAGCTGTTTTTT.